The 18 T cell receptor beta chains below were found in one sample sequenced in a study of shared clonotypes between healthy human individuals. Naive CD8 cells, CD45RO-negative and positively selected for CCR7, excluded terminally differentiated effector memory CD45RA+ cells. Repertoires were generated with immunoSEQ multiplex PCR, while TCRdb's copy carries only in-frame clones and drops some. The data show approximately 2,200,000 clones, roughly 91% seen once. The sequenced sample consisted of naive CD8+ T cells from PBMCs. All receptors derive from a young man in good health. Some clones in this sample may be carry-over from other donors' samples.

The chain combines TRBV19 with TRBJ2-1; D is possibly TRBD2 (6 bases). Trimming left V 5 bases short and J 9 bases short, with 23 bases between. CDR1 LNHDA and CDR2 SQIVND come from the germline V gene (reference sequence). This CDR3 region has 16 residues. The DNA for the CDR3 is TGTGCCAGTAGTTCGGGCAGCCCTCGACTAGTTAGTGAGCAGTTCTTC. It specifies CASSSGSPRLVSEQFF.

The rearrangement links TRBV9 to TRBJ2-2; no clear D gene. Trimming shortened V by 7 bases and J by 5 bases, and 15 bases separated the two germline ends. CDR1 and CDR2 from the germline V gene are SGDLS and YYNGEE. The CDR3 extends over 14 amino acids. In DNA form, the CDR3 reads TGTGCCAGCGGACGTGAGCTGGGGACCGGGGAGCTGTTTTTT. Residues: CASGRELGTGELFF.

This clone was seen only once. This CDR3 is also generated by other DNA sequences in the sample. This rearrangement joins TRBV9 to TRBJ2-3; D is unclear. Trimming took 0 bases from V and 6 from J, leaving 8 bases between them. The CDR3 sequence is 13 residues long. Germline CDR1 and CDR2: SGDLS and YYNGEE. The CDR3 sequence is CASSVGLGDTQYF. CDR3 in DNA: TGTGCCAGCAGCGTAGGGCTCGGGGATACGCAGTATTTT.

The chain links TRBV6-5 to TRBJ1-3, with 7 positions matching TRBD1. Germline CDR1 and CDR2: MNHEY and SVGAGI. After removal of 6 bases from V and 0 bases from J, the junction contained 5 bases not matched to a gene. The CDR3 totals 15 residues. This CDR3 is CASSTGQNSGNTIYF. CDR3 bases: TGTGCCAGCAGCACGGGACAGAACTCTGGAAACACCATATATTTT.

The chain has TRBV5-1 and TRBJ2-7; 14 positions agree with TRBD2. CDR3 length: 15 residues. J was trimmed by 4 bases and V by 3 bases; bases with no gene match: 3. Germline V gives CDR1 SGHRS, CDR2 YFSETQ. CDR3 DNA sequence: TGCGCCAGCAGCTGGACTAGCGGGAGGCTGTACGAGCAGTACTTC. It encodes CASSWTSGRLYEQYF.

Points on this clone: The same CDR3 also results from other DNA sequences found in this sample. This chain links TRBV19 with TRBJ2-1; maybe TRBD2 (6 bases). Germline CDR1 reads LNHDA; CDR2 reads SQIVND (reference sequence). The CDR3 totals 15 residues. The V end was cut by 3 bases, the J end by 2 bases, with 11 bases between. Written as DNA, the CDR3 is TGTGCCAGTAGTATTGTGGGAGGTACCTACAATGAGCAGTTCTTC. Its protein is CASSIVGGTYNEQFF.

The J gene is TRBJ2-7, the V gene TRBV9; a weak D match, TRBD1 (5 bases). The CDR3 is 14 amino acids. V lost 0 bases to trimming and J lost 3 bases, with 10 bases between them. In germline, CDR1 is SGDLS, CDR2 YYNGEE. The CDR3 DNA is TGTGCCAGCAGCGTAGGTAAAGGGGTCTACGAGCAGTACTTC. Translating gives CASSVGKGVYEQYF.

V is TRBV7-6 and J is TRBJ2-4; D is possibly TRBD1 or TRBD2 (6 bases each). The germline CDR1 and CDR2 sequences are SGHVS and FNYEAQ. V was pared by 1 base and J by 6 bases, with 13 bases between. The CDR3 is made up of 15 amino acids. CDR3 residues: CASSLVGGAGNIQYF. The CDR3 coding sequence is TGTGCCAGCAGCTTAGTCGGGGGCGCGGGAAACATTCAGTACTTC.

The CDR3: CASSYSAGGSTGELFF. CDR3 nucleotide sequence: TGTGCCAGCAGTTACTCAGCGGGAGGATCAACCGGGGAGCTGTTTTTT. The chain links TRBV6-5 to TRBJ2-2, with 9 bases identical to TRBD2. Germline CDR1 and CDR2: MNHEY and SVGAGI. Trimming cost V 0 bases and J 5 bases; bases outside gene matches: 4. This CDR3 contains 16 residues.

V and J are TRBV4-2 and TRBJ2-5, with D hard to call. Germline assignment: CDR1 LGHNA and CDR2 YNFKEQ. CDR3 length: 14 residues. The ends were cut back, 3 bases at V and 5 bases at J, with 13 bases in the middle. This CDR3 is CASSHSRTVETQYF. The CDR3 DNA sequence: TGTGCCAGCAGCCACAGCCGGACCGTCGAGACCCAGTACTTC.

The chain couples TRBV9 to TRBJ2-5; 10 bases fit TRBD2. In germline, CDR1 is SGDLS, CDR2 YYNGEE. Losses at the gene ends were 0 bases for V and 4 bases for J; bases not matched to a gene: 9. This CDR3 contains 17 residues. CDR3 residues: CASSVEGRLAGGETQYF. CDR3 nucleotides: TGTGCCAGCAGCGTAGAGGGCCGGTTAGCGGGAGGAGAGACCCAGTACTTC.

This clone appeared once. This chain connects TRBV10-3 to TRBJ1-1; 7 bases are shared with TRBD1. V was pared by 6 bases and J by 0 bases, with 13 bases of the junction left unmatched. The CDR3 has 17 residues. Germline V CDR1 and CDR2: ENHRY, SYGVKD. The CDR3 nucleotides read TGTGCCATCAGCCCCGCCCCGGGACAGATAATGAACACTGAAGCTTTCTTT. Encoded protein: CAISPAPGQIMNTEAFF.

This chain uses TRBV19 with TRBJ2-2; D gene uncertain. The CDR3 length is 17 residues. Germline V gene sequence: CDR1 LNHDA, CDR2 SQIVND (reference sequence). The V and J ends lost 5 bases and 2 bases respectively, with 18 bases between them. This CDR3 reads CASSLPVLRINTGELFF. The DNA of the CDR3 is TGTGCCAGTAGTCTACCGGTACTTCGAATCAACACCGGGGAGCTGTTTTTT.

This clone was detected once. V and J are TRBV9 and TRBJ1-2, with 7 bases aligning to TRBD1. J lost 4 bases, V lost 0 bases, and 15 bases had no gene match. CDR3 length equals 18 residues. CDR1 is SGDLS and CDR2 is YYNGEE in the germline V gene. The CDR3: CASSVGRMGTDLGYGYTF. CDR3 bases: TGTGCCAGCAGCGTAGGAAGGATGGGGACAGACCTTGGCTATGGCTACACCTTC. Full variable domain (remainder filled in from reference TRBV9 and TRBJ1-2): DSGVTQTPKHLITATGQRVTLRCSPRSGDLSVYWYQQSLDQGLQFLIQYYNGEERAKGNILERFSAQQFPDLHSELNLSSLELGDSALYFCASSVGRMGTDLGYGYTFGSGTRLTVV.

As DNA, the CDR3 is TGTGCCAGCAGCAACGTGGGGGCATCCATTCCAGATACGCAGTATTTT. It is translated as CASSNVGASIPDTQYF. The gene calls are TRBV7-9 and TRBJ2-3; possibly TRBD1 for D (6 bases). Trimming stripped 5 bases from V and 4 bases from J, with 19 bases between. Germline V lookup: CDR1 SEHNR, CDR2 FQNEAQ (reference sequence). The CDR3 loop spans 16 amino acids.

The sample holds one count of this clone. This chain uses TRBV29-1 with TRBJ1-1, with TRBD1 as a possible D gene (5 bases). This CDR3 contains 15 residues. Germline CDR1 SQVTM, CDR2 ANQGSEA. Between the trimmed V and J ends, which lost 7 bases and 4 bases, there was a span of 22 bases. CDR3 nucleotides: TGCAGCGGGGGGGTATCGGACAACCGTGGCACTGAAGCTTTCTTT. Amino acid sequence: CSGGVSDNRGTEAFF. The whole variable domain, remainder taken from reference TRBV29-1 and TRBJ1-1, is SAVISQKPSRDICQRGTSLTIQCQVDSQVTMMFWYRQQPGQSLTLIATANQGSEATYESGFVIDKFPISRPNLTFSTLTVSNMSPEDSSIYLCSGGVSDNRGTEAFFGQGTRLTVV.

This chain links TRBV6-5 with TRBJ1-3; TRBD1 agrees at 7 bases. The ends lost 0 bases at V and 2 bases at J; junction bases unmatched: 4. Germline V gene sequence: CDR1 MNHEY, CDR2 SVGAGI. The CDR3 totals 16 residues. CDR3 amino acids: CASSYSLTGPGNTIYF. Here the CDR3 DNA reads TGTGCCAGCAGTTACTCTTTGACAGGGCCTGGAAACACCATATATTTT.

V gene TRBV19 combines with J gene TRBJ2-1; no firm D call. The germline CDR1 and CDR2 sequences are LNHDA and SQIVND (reference sequence). CDR3 length: 15 amino acids. Deletions cut 3 bases from V and 6 bases from J, with 15 bases between. The CDR3 DNA reads TGTGCCAGTAGTATTTTGTACAGATCCCTCAATGAGCAGTTCTTC. It codes for CASSILYRSLNEQFF.